The source of this T cell receptor (beta chain) is a study of PD-L1 blockade in urothelial cancer. Study background: Atezolizumab therapy began for patients in about 2014, dosed at 1,200 mg intravenously every 3 weeks. Between 0 and 3 prior chemotherapy regimens had been given to patients.

The data were produced by immunoSEQ multiplex PCR, yet TCRdb's version contains in-frame clones alone and is incomplete. This sample carries about 71,000 clones, around nine tenths of them seen once, and the ten largest clones take approximately 3.2%. J lost 6 bases, V lost 3 bases, and 8 bases had no gene match. Germline CDR1 SGHAT, CDR2 FQNNGV. The CDR3 is made up of 14 amino acids. This receptor was obtained from a man aged 60 to 69 with urothelial cancer. Specimen: PBMCs, collected around atezolizumab (anti-PD-L1) treatment. This chain uses TRBV11-2 with TRBJ2-7; TRBD1 matches 7 bases. The CDR3 loop reads CASSFLTGYGEQYF. DNA for the CDR3: TGTGCCAGCAGCTTTTTGACAGGGTATGGCGAGCAGTACTTC. The variable domain in full, completed from reference TRBV11-2 and TRBJ2-7, reads EAGVAQSPRYKIIEKRQSVAFWCNPISGHATLYWYQQILGQGPKLLIQFQNNGVVDDSQLPKDRFSAERLKGVDSTLKIQPAKLEDSAVYLCASSFLTGYGEQYFGPGTRLTVT.